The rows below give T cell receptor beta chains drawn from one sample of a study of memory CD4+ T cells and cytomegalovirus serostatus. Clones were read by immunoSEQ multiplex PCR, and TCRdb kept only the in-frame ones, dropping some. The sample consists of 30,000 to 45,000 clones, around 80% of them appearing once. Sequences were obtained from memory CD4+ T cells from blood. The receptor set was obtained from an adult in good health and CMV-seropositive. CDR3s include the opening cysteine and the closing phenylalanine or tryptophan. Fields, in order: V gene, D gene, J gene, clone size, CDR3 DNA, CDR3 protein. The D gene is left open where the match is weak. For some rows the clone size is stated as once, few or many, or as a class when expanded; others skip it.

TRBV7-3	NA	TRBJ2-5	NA	TGTGCCAGCAGCTTAGGGGGTAGCTTCGAGACCCAGTACTTC	CASSLGGSFETQYF
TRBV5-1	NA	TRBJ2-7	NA	TGCGCCAGCAGCTTGGGGATGGACAGCTACGAGCAGTACTTC	CASSLGMDSYEQYF
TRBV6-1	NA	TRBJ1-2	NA	TGTGCCAATAGGGCAGGGGCCCCTGGGGATGGCTACACCTTC	CANRAGAPGDGYTF
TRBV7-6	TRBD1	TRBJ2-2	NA	TGTGCCAGCAGCTTCACCGGGACAGGGGAAATTACCGGGGAGCTGTTTTTT	CASSFTGTGEITGELFF
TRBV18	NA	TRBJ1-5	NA	TGTGCCAGCTCACCACAGGGGAATCAGCCCCAGCATTTT	CASSPQGNQPQHF
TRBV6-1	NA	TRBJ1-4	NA	TGTGCCAGCAGTGAAGTGGGCGGAAGTAATGAAAAACTGTTTTTT	CASSEVGGSNEKLFF
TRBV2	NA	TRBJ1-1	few	TGTGCCAGCAGTGGGGTTTTTCGGAGCACTGAAGCTTTCTTT	CASSGVFRSTEAFF
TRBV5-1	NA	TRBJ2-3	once	TGCGCCAGCAGCTTGACCGGGACGGGGGAAACAGATACGCAGTATTTT	CASSLTGTGETDTQYF
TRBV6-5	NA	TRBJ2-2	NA	TGTGCCAGCAGGCGGGTATCAAACACCGGGGAGCTGTTTTTT	CASRRVSNTGELFF
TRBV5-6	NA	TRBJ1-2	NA	TGTGCCAGCAGACCGGGGGAGGGCTATGGCTACACCTTC	CASRPGEGYGYTF
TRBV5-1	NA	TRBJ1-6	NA	TGCGCCAGCAGCGTCCCGGCAGGACCGAATTCACCCCTCCACTTT	CASSVPAGPNSPLHF
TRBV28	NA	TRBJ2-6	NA	TGTGCCAGCAGTGAGGGGGTCGGGGCCAACGTCCTGACTTTC	CASSEGVGANVLTF
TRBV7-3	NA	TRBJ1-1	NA	TGTGCCAGCATCGGTGGGCCGAACACTGAAGCTTTCTTT	CASIGGPNTEAFF
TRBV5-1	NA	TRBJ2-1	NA	TGCGCCAGCAGACGGGACTCCAGGGCCCATGAGCAGTTCTTC	CASRRDSRAHEQFF
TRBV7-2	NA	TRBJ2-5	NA	TGTGCCAGCAGCTTAATTACGGGATTTGAGCAGTACTTC	CASSLITGFEQYF
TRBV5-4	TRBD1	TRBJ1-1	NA	TGCGCCAGCAGCCGAGAGACAGGGGTCGGCACTGAAGCTTTCTTT	CASSRETGVGTEAFF
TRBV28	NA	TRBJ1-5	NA	TGTGCCAGCAGTGGGGACCGGCAAGGGAGTCAGCCCCAGCATTTT	CASSGDRQGSQPQHF
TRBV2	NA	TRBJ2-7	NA	TGTGCCAGCAGTGACTGGGCAGGTGTGTACGAGCAGTACTTC	CASSDWAGVYEQYF
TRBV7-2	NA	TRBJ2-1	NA	TGTGCCAGCAGCTTCTACAGGGACAATGAGCAGTTCTTC	CASSFYRDNEQFF
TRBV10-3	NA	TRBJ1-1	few	TGTGCCATCAGTGAGTCCTATGGGAACACTGAAGCTTTCTTT	CAISESYGNTEAFF
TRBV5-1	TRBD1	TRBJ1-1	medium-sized	TGCGCCAGCAGCCGACAGGGGTCTAACACTGAAGCTTTCTTT	CASSRQGSNTEAFF
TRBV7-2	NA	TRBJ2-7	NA	TGTGCCAGCAGCTTGAAGTTCTCCTACGAGCAGTACTTC	CASSLKFSYEQYF
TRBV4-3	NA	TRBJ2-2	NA	TGCGCCAGCAGCCAAGATCAGAACACCGGGGAGCTGTTTTTT	CASSQDQNTGELFF
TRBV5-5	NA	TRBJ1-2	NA	TGTGCCAGCAGCGTAGGGGACCGACTCTATGGCTACACCTTC	CASSVGDRLYGYTF
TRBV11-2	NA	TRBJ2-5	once	TGTGCCAGCAGCTTAGCCCCCCCCGGGACTGGGCGTGAGACCCAGTACTTC	CASSLAPPGTGRETQYF
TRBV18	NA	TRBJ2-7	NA	TGTGCCAGCTCACCATACCAGGGCTCTTACGAGCAGTACTTC	CASSPYQGSYEQYF
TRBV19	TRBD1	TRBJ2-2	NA	TGTGCCAGTAGTATCCAGAGACAGGGTATCGGGGAGCTGTTTTTT	CASSIQRQGIGELFF
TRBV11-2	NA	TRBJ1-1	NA	TGTGCCAGCAGCTTAGACAACATGAACACTGAAGCTTTCTTT	CASSLDNMNTEAFF
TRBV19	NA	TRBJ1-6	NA	TGTGCCAGTAGTATAGTCGGCAATAATTCACCCCTCCACTTT	CASSIVGNNSPLHF
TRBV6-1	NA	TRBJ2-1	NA	TGTGCCAGCAGCGTGACGGCCAGTGAGCAGTTCTTC	CASSVTASEQFF
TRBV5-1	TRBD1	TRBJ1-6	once	TGCGCCAGCAGCTTGGCCGGGGACAGCTCTTTCCCCAAAAGCTCACCCCTCCACTTT	CASSLAGDSSFPKSSPLHF
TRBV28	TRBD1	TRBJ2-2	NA	TGTGCCAGCAGTTCCGGACAGGGTTTTTCGGGGGAGCTGTTTTTT	CASSSGQGFSGELFF
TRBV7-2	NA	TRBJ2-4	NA	TGTGCCAGCAGCTTAGGAGGCATTCAGTACTTC	CASSLGGIQYF
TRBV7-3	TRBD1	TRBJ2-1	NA	TGTGCCAGCAGCCCTCGGGACAGGGGGAAGGCGAATGAGCAGTTCTTC	CASSPRDRGKANEQFF
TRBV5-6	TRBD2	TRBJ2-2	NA	TGTGCCAGCAGCTTGTTAGCGGGGTCGAACACCGGGGAGCTGTTTTTT	CASSLLAGSNTGELFF
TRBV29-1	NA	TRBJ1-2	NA	TGCAGCGTTTTTGTACAGGCACGGGATGGCTACACCTTC	CSVFVQARDGYTF
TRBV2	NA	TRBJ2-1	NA	TGTGCCAGCAGTGCATTGGGCGGGGCAGCCTACAATGAGCAGTTCTTC	CASSALGGAAYNEQFF
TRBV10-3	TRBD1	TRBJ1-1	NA	TGTGCCATCAGTGCCGGACAGGCTGAAGCTTTCTTT	CAISAGQAEAFF
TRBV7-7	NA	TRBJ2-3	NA	TGTGCTAGCAGCCCTAGAGGGGGAGATACGCAGTATTTT	CASSPRGGDTQYF
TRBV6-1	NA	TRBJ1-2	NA	TGTGCCAGCAGTCTCTCGGGGGACACCTATGGCTACACCTTC	CASSLSGDTYGYTF
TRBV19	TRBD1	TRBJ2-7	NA	TGTGCCAGTAGTTTACAGGGGGCGAGCCCCCTCAACGAGCAGTACTTC	CASSLQGASPLNEQYF
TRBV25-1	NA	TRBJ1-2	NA	TGTGCCAGCAGTGAGGAAGGTCGCGCCTATGGCTACACCTTC	CASSEEGRAYGYTF
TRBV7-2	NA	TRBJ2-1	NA	TGTGCCAGCAGCTTCCCTGGAAATGAGCAGTTCTTC	CASSFPGNEQFF
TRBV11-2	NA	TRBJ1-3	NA	TGTGCCAGCAGCTTACCGTTGGACACCATATATTTT	CASSLPLDTIYF
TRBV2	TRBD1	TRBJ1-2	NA	TGTGCCAGCAGTGGACAGGGGATTACCTATGGCTACACCTTC	CASSGQGITYGYTF
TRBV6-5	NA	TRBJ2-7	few	TGTGCCAGCAGTTACTCGAGGTACGGGACGGGCTACGAGCAGTACTTC	CASSYSRYGTGYEQYF